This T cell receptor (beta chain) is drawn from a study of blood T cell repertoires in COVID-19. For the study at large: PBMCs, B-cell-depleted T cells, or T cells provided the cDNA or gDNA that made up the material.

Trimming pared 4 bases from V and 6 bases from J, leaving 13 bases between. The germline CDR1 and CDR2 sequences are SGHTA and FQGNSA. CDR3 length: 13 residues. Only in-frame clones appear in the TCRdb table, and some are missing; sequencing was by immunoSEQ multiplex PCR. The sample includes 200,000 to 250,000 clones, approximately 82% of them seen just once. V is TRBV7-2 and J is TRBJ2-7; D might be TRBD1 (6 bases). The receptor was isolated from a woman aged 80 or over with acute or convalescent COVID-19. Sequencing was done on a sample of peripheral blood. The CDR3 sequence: CASSSPGHSEQYF. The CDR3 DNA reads TGTGCCAGCAGCTCTCCGGGACATTCCGAGCAGTACTTC.